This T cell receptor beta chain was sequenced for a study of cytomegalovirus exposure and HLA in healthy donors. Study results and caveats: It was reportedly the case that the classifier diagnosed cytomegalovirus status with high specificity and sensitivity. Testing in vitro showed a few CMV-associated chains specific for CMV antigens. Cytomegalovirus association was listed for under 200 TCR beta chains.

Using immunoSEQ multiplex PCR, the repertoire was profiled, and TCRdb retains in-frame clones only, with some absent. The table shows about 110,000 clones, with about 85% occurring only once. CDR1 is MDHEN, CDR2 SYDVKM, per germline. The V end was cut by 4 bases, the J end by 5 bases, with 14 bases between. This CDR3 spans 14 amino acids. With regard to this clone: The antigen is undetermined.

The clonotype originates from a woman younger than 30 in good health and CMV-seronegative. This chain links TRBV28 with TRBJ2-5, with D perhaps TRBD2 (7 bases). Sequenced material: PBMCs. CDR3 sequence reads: CASSSPQGGETQYF. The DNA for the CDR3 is TGTGCCAGCAGTTCGCCACAGGGAGGGGAGACCCAGTACTTC.